The next 8 T cell receptor beta chains were all read from a single sample in a study of T-cell reconstitution after alpha-beta-depleted transplantation in children. Preparation of the TCRbeta library was carried out with unique molecular identifiers. Each CDR3 protein is one row after TCRdb ran MiXCR on the PCR reads. Of over 85,000 distinct CDR3 sequences in the sample, around 6.1% are singletons; the top ten hold about 6%. The material sequenced was PBMCs, mostly from graft donor cells, taken 60 days after TCRalphabeta/CD19-depleted stem cell transplant. Receptors were obtained from a female patient between 2 and 10 years old who had a stem cell transplant for Fanconi anemia, so the T cells may come from the graft donor.

This clonotype was seen a few times. The chain joins TRBV5-4 to TRBJ2-3; no clear D. The CDR3 sequence is 14 residues long. The V gene lost 4 bases and the J gene lost 2 bases, with 11 bases spanning the gap. Germline V lookup: CDR1 SGHNT, CDR2 YYREEE (reference sequence). The CDR3 DNA reads TGTGCCAGCAGCCAGCTTCTTGTCACAGATACGCAGTATTTT. The encoded protein is CASSQLLVTDTQYF.

This clonotype was seen a few times. The rearrangement links TRBV29-1 to TRBJ2-7; no clear D. Germline V gene lookup returns CDR1 SQVTM and CDR2 ANQGSEA. The V end was cut by 4 bases, the J end by 8 bases, with 27 bases between. CDR3 length: 16 amino acids. The DNA for the CDR3 is TGCAGCGTTGTAAGTGTAGGGCAGGCCGATCCTACGAAGCAGTACTTC. Amino acid sequence: CSVVSVGQADPTKQYF.

This clonotype was seen ten or more times. The rearrangement links TRBV30 to TRBJ2-1; 14 bases match TRBD2. Germline V gives CDR1 GTSNPN, CDR2 SVGIG (reference sequence). With 3 bases clipped from V and 2 bases from J, the junction kept 15 bases outside the gene matches. The length of the CDR3 is 20 residues. In nucleotides, the CDR3 is TGTGCCTGGAGCTATATCCCGGGACTAGCGGGGGCCTTAACCTACAATGAGCAGTTCTTC. It codes for CAWSYIPGLAGALTYNEQFF.

At least ten counts were recorded for this clonotype. The CDR3 bases are TGCAGTGCTAGGGGTGTCCACGAGCAGTACTTC. It specifies CSARGVHEQYF. The chain employs TRBV20-1 and TRBJ2-7; D is unclear. Trimming removed 3 bases at V and 5 bases at J, with 8 bases between. Germline V gene sequence: CDR1 DFQATT, CDR2 SNEGSKA (reference sequence). CDR3 size: 11 residues.

This clonotype was seen at least ten times. The chain uses TRBV4-1 and TRBJ2-7; 7 bases map to TRBD1. The ends lost 2 bases at V and 3 bases at J; junction bases unmatched: 4. The CDR3 has 14 amino acids. Germline V gives CDR1 MGHRA, CDR2 YSYEKL. The CDR3, as DNA: TGCGCCAGCAGCCAACCCGACAGGGTCTACGAGCAGTACTTC. It codes for CASSQPDRVYEQYF.

V and J are TRBV10-3 and TRBJ1-5; D gene unclear. The CDR3 totals 14 residues. The germline CDR1 and CDR2 sequences are ENHRY and SYGVKD. Deletions cut 5 bases from V and 0 bases from J, with 8 bases between. CDR3 nucleotides: TGTGCCATCAGTAGACGGGATAGCAATCAGCCCCAGCATTTT. It specifies CAISRRDSNQPQHF.

This clonotype ranks as medium-sized (0.01 to 0.1%). The chain uses TRBV5-1 and TRBJ2-7; D not certain. CDR1 is SGHRS and CDR2 is YFSETQ in the germline V gene. The CDR3 runs 11 residues. V was pared by 0 bases and J by 7 bases, with 5 bases between. CDR3 sequence reads: CASSLEAEQYF. The CDR3 DNA reads as TGCGCCAGCAGCTTGGAAGCAGAGCAGTACTTC.

This chain connects TRBV27 to TRBJ1-2, with TRBD1 identical over 12 bases. Germline V gene lookup returns CDR1 MNHEY and CDR2 SMNVEV (reference sequence). V lost 6 bases and J lost 8; bases outside the gene matches: 7. This CDR3 spans 14 amino acids. The CDR3 loop is CASRLGQGAKGYTF. The CDR3 DNA reads TGTGCCAGCAGGTTGGGACAGGGGGCCAAAGGCTACACCTTC.